This T cell receptor (beta chain) was recorded in a study of cytomegalovirus exposure and HLA in healthy donors. When sampled, the donors appeared nominally healthy, though they likely had unrecorded immune exposures. PCR involved 60 Vbeta and 13 Jbeta primers. TCRdb's copy holds only in-frame clones and misses some; the assay was immunoSEQ multiplex PCR. The table records 190,000 or so clones, about four fifths of them present only once. This CDR3 has 16 amino acids. Germline V gene sequence: CDR1 KGHSH, CDR2 LQKENI. V was shortened by 6 bases and J by 4 bases, with 21 bases between the two germline ends.

The sequence came from a man in his fifties in good health and CMV-seronegative. The chain links TRBV18 to TRBJ1-1; D is unclear. What was sequenced was PBMCs. The CDR3 is CASSQQGFMGSTEAFF. The CDR3 nucleotides are TGTGCCAGCTCCCAACAAGGATTTATGGGCTCCACTGAAGCTTTCTTT.